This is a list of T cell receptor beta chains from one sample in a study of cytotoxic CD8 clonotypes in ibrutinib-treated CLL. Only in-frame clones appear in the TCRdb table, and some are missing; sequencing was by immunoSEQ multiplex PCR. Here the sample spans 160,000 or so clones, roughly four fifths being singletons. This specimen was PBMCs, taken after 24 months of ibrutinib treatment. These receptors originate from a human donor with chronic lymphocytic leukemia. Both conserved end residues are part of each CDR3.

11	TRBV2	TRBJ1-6	CASQVAEPLHF
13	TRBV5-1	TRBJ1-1	CASSLGGNTEAFF
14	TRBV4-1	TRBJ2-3	CASSQPSGTDTQYF
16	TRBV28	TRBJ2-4	CASRGTSTIAKNIQYF
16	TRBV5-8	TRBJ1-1	CASPLMGHSSNTEAFF
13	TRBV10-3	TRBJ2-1	CAISEVGYNEQFF
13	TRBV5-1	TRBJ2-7	CASSLDVPDEQYF
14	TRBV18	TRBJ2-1	CASSRRGGPIEQFF
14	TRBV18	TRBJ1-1	CASYVLTGETEAFF
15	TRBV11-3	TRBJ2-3	CASARDPTSTDTQYF
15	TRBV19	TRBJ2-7	CASRVDRGSGYEQYF
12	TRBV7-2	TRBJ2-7	CASSLARDEQYF
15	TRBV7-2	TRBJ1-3	CASSWDGGSGNTIYF
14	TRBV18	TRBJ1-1	CASSITQTNTEAFF
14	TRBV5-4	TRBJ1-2	CASSLSNRVGGYTF
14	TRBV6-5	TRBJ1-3	CASSYSSGGNTIYF
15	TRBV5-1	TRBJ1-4	CASSIRPGEEEKLFF
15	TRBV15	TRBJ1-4	CATTTGDSRNEKLFF
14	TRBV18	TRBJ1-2	CASSPPGANYGYTF
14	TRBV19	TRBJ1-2	CASSIQATNYGYTF
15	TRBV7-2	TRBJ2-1	CASSFLVMAGGEQFF
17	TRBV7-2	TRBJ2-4	CASSFGGGTGGKNIQYF
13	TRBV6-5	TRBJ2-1	CASSPLRRREQFF
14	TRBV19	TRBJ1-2	CASSDTGQAYGYTF
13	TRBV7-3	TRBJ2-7	CASSSSGNYEQYF
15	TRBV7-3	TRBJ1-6	CASSRGSSYNSPLHF
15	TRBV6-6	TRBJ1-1	CASSHGAYSNTEAFF
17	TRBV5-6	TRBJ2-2	CASSLKSRATNTGELFF
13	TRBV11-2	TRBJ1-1	CASSHPGNTEAFF
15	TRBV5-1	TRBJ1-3	CASSLTGGSGNTIYF
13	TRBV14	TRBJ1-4	CASSQGFREKLFF
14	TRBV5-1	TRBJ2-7	CASSEGVGGYEQYF
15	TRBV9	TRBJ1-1	CASSVGQAPYTEAFF
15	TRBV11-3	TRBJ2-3	CASSLGQGLTDTQYF
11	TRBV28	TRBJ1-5	CASSRNQPQHF
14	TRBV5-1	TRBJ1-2	CASSPGGGFYGYTF
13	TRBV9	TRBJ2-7	CASSVTGSYEQYF
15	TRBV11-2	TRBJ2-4	CASSLQSTAKNIQYF
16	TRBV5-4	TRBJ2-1	CASSFGLAASYNEQFF
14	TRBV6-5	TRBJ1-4	CASRDTGAGEKLFF
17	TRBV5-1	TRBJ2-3	CASSLTVAGLQSDTQYF
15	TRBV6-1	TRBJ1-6	CASSEASSYNSPLHF
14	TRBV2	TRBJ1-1	CASSGQPMNTEAFF
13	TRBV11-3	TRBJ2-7	CASGGGSAYEQYF
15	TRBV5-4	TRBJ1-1	CASSFRTGGGTEAFF
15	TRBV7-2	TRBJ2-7	CASSLGRTHSYEQYF
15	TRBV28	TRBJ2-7	CASSPNGVAAYEQYF